The sequence of this T cell receptor beta chain was determined in a study of CD8+ T cells in alopecia areata. Looking at the study overall: Tofacitinib dosing lasted 6 to 18 months, which was then followed by 6 months off drug.

A note on this clone: The antigen remains undetermined.

Reverse transcribed after extraction, RNA yielded cDNA as the sequencing template. Here immunoSEQ multiplex PCR was the method, and the copy in TCRdb shows in-frame clones only, minus some. Among 85,000 to 95,000 clones, about two thirds were seen once, and the ten largest hold roughly a sixth. The treatment is: oral pan-JAK inhibitor, 5-10 mg twice daily. Study-wide points: Clonality in the scalp and expanded CD8+ clones ranked among the top 100 were significantly decreased by tofacitinib. Lesional scalp displayed greater clonality than normal scalp, most notably in alopecia totalis/universalis.

This sequence originates from a human donor with alopecia areata. The sequences come from CD8+ T cells sorted from blood, collected between weeks 44 and 45, from a patient treated with tofacitinib.

CDR3 sequence: CASSDEPYEQYF. The CDR3 DNA follows: TGCGCCAGCAGTGACGAGCCCTACGAGCAGTACTTC. The genes are TRBV10-1 and TRBJ2-7, with D uncertain. The CDR3 spans 12 residues. The germline V gene encodes CDR1 WNHNN and CDR2 SYGVQD (reference sequence). V was cut by 3 bases and J by 2 bases, with 5 bases left in between.